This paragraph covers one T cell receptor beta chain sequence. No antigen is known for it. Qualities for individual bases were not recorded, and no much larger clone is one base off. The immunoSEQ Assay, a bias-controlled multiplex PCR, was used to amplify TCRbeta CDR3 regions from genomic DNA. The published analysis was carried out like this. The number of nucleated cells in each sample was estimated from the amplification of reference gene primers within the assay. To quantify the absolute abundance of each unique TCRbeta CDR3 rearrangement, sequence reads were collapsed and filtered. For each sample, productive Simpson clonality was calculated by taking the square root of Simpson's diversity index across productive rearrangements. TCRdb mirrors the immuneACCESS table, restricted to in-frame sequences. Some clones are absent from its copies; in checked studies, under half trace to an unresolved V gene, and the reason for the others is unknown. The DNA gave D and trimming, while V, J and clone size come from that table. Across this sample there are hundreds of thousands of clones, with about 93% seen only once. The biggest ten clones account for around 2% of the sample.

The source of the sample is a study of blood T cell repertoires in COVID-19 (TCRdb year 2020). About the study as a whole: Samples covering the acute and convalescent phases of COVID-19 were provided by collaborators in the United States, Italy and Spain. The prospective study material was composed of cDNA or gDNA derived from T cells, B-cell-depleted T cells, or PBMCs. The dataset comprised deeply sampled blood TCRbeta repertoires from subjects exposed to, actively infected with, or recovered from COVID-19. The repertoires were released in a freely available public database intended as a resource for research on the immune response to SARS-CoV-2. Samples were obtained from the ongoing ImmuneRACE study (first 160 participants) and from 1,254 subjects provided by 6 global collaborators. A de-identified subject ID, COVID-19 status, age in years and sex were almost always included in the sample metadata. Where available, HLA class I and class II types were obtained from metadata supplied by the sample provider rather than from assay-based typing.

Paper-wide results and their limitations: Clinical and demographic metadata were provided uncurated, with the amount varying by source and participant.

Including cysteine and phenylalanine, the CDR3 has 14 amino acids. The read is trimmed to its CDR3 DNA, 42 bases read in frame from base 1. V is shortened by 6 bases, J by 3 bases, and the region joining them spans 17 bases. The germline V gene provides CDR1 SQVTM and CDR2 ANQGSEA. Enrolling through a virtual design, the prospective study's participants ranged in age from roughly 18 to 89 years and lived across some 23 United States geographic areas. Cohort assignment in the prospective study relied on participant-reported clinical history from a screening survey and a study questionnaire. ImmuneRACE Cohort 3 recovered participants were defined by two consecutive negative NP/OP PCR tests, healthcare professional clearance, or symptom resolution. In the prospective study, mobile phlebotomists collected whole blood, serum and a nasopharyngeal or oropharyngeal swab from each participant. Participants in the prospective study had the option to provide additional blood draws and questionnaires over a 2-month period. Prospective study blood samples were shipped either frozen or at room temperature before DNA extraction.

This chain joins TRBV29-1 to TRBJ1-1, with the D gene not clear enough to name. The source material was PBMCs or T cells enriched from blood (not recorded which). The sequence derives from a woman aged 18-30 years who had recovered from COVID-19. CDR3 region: CSVDPTLRYTEAFF. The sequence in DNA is TGCAGCGTAGATCCCACACTGAGGTACACTGAAGCTTTCTTT.